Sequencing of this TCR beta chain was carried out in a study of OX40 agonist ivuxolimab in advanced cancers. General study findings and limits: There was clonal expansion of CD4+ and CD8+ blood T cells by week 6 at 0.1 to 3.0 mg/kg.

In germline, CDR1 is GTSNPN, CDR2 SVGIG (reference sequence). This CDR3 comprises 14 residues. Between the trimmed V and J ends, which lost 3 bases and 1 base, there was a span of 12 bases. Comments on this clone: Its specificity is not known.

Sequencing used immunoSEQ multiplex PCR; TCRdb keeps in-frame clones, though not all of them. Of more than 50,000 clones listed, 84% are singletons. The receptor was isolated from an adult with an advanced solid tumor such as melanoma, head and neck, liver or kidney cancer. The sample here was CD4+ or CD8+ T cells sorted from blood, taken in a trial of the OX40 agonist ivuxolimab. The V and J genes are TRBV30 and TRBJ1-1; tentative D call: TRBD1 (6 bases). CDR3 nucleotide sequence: TGTGCCTGGAGCACGGGACATAGGAACACTGAAGCTTTCTTT. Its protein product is CAWSTGHRNTEAFF.